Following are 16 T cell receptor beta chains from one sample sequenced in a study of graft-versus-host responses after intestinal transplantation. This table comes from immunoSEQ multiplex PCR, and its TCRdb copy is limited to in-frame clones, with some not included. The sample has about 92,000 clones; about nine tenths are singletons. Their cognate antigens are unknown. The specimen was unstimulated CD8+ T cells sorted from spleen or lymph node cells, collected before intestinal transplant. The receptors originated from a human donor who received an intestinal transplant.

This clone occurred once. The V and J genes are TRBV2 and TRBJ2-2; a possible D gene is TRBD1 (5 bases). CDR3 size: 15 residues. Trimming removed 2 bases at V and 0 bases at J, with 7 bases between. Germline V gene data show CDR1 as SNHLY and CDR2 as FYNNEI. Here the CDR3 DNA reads TGTGCCAGCAGTGAACGGACACCGAACACCGGGGAGCTGTTTTTT. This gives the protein CASSERTPNTGELFF.

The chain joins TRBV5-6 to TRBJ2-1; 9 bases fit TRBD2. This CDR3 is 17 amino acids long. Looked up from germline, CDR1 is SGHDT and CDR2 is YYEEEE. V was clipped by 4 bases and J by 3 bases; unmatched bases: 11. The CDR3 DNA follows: TGTGCCAGCAGCCCTTCTCCTCTAGCGGGGCTCTACAATGAGCAGTTCTTC. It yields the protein CASSPSPLAGLYNEQFF.

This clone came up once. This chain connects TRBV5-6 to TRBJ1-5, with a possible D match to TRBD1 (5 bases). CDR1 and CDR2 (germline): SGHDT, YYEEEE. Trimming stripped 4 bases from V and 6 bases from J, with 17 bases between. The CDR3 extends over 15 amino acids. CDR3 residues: CASSAGTHGGQPQHF. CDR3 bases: TGTGCCAGCAGCGCCGGGACCCACGGCGGTCAGCCCCAGCATTTT.

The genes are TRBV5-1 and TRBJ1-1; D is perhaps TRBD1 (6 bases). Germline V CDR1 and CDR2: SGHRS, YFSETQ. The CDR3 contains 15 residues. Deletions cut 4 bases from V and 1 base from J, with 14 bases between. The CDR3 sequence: CASSLNRDTNTEAFF. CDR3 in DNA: TGCGCCAGCAGCCTCAACCGGGACACGAACACTGAAGCTTTCTTT.

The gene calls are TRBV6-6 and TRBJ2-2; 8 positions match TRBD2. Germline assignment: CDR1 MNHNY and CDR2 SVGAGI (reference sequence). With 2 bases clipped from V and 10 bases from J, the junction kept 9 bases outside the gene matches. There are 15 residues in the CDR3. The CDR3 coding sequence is TGTGCCAGCAGTTACGGGGGACTAGTGGGGGAGGAGCTGTTTTTT. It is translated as CASSYGGLVGEELFF.

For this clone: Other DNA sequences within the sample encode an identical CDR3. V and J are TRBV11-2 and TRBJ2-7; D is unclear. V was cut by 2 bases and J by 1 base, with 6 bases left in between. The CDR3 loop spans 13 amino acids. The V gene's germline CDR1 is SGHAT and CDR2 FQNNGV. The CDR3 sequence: CASSLSPSYEQYF. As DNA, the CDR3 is TGTGCCAGCAGCTTAAGCCCGTCCTACGAGCAGTACTTC.

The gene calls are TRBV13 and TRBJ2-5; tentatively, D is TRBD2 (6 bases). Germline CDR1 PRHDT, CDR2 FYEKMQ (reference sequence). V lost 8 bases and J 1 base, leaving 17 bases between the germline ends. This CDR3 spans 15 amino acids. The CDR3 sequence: CASWKRADLQETQYF. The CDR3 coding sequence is TGTGCCAGCTGGAAGCGGGCAGACCTCCAAGAGACCCAGTACTTC. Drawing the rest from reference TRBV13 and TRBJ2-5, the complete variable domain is AAGVIQSPRHLIKEKRETATLKCYPIPRHDTVYWYQQGPGQDPQFLISFYEKMQSDKGSIPDRFSAQQFSDYHSELNMSSLELGDSALYFCASWKRADLQETQYFGPGTRLLVL.

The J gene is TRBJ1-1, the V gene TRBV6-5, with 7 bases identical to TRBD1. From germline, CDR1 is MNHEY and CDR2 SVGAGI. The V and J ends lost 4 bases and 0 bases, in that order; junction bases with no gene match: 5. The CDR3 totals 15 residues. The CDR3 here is CASSSPGGLNTEAFF. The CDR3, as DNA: TGTGCCAGCAGTTCCCCAGGGGGATTGAACACTGAAGCTTTCTTT.

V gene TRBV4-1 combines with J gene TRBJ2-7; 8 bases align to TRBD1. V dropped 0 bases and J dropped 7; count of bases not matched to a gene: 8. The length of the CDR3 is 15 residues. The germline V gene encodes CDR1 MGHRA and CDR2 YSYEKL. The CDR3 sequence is CASSQDGQGSLEQYF. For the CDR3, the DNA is TGCGCCAGCAGCCAAGATGGACAGGGATCCTTGGAGCAGTACTTC.

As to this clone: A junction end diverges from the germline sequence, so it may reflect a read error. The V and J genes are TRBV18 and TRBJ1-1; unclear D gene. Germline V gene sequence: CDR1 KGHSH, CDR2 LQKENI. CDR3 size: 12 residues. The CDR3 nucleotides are TGTGTCAGCTCCCTCTCTGGCACTGAAGCTTTCTTT. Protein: CVSSLSGTEAFF.

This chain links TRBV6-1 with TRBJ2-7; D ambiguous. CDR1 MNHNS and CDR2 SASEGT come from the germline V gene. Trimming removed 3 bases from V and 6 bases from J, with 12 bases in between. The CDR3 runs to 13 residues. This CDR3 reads CASSDPSYPEQYF. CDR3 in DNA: TGTGCCAGCAGTGACCCCAGCTACCCCGAGCAGTACTTC.

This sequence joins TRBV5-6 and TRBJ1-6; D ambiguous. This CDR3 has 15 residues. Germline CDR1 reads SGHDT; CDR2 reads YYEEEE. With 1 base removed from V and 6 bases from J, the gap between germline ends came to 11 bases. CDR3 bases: TGTGCCAGCAGCTTGCAAGCAGAACCTAATTCACCCCTCCACTTT. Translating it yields CASSLQAEPNSPLHF.

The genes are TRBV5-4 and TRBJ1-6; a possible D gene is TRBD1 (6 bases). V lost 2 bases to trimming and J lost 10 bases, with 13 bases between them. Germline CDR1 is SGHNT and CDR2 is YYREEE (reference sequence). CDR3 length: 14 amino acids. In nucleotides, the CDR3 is TGTGCCAGCAGCTTATCAGGGGCCGGATCACCCCTCCACTTT. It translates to CASSLSGAGSPLHF.

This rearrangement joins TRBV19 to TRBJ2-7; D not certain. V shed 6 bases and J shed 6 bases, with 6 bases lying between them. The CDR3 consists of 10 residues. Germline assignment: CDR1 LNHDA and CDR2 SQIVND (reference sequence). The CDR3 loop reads CASRMCEQYF. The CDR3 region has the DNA TGTGCCAGTAGGATGTGCGAGCAGTACTTC.

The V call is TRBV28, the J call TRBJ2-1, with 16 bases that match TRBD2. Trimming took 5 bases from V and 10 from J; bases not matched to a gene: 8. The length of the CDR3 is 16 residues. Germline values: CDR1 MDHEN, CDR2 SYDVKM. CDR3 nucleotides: TGTGCCAGCAGTCGCCCCGGGACTAGCGGGAGGGGAGAGCAGTTCTTC. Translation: CASSRPGTSGRGEQFF.

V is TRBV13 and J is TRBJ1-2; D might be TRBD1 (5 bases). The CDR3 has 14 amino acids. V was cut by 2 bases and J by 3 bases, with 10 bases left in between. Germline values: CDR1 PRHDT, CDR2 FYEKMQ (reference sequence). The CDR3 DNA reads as TGTGCCAGCAGCTTAAGGGACGAAGACTATGGCTACACCTTC. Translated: CASSLRDEDYGYTF.